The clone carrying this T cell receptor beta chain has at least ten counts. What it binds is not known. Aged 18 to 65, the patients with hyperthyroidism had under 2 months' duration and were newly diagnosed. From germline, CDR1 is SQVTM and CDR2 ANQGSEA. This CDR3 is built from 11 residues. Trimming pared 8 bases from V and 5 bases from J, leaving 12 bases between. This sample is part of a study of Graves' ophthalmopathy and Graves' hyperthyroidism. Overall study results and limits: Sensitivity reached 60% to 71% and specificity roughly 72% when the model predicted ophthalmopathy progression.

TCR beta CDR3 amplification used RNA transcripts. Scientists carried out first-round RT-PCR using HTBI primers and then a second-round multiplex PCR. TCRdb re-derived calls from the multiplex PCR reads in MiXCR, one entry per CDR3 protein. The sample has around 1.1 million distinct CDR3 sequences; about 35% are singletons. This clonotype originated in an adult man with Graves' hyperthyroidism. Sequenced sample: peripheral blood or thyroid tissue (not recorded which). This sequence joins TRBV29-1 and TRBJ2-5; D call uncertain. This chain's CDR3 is CSLGTVETQYF. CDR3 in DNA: TGCAGCTTAGGAACGGTTGAGACCCAGTACTTC. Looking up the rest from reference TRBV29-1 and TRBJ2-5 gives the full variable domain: SAVISQKPSRDICQRGTSLTIQCQVDSQVTMMFWYRQQPGQSLTLIATANQGSEATYESGFVIDKFPISRPNLTFSTLTVSNMSPEDSSIYLCSLGTVETQYFGPGTRLLVL.